This T cell receptor (beta chain) was captured in a study of blood T cell repertoires in COVID-19. Across the whole study: COVID-19 samples from acute and convalescent phases originated in the United States, Italy and Spain. PBMCs, B-cell-depleted T cells, or T cells were the source of the cDNA or gDNA that made up the material.

Sequencing was performed with immunoSEQ multiplex PCR; in TCRdb, only in-frame clones are kept and a portion is missing. The sample holds approximately 150,000 clones, approximately 84% seen once. Participants' own reports of clinical history determined their cohort assignment. The CDR3 spans 12 residues. Germline V lookup: CDR1 SQVTM, CDR2 ANQGSEA. J gave up 4 bases and V 6 bases, and 5 bases lay outside the gene matches. The chain carries TRBV29-1 and TRBJ2-7; 8 nucleotides match TRBD1. The clonotype was recovered from a human donor with acute COVID-19. The donor label of this sample is uncertain. The sample consisted of PBMCs or T cells enriched from blood (not recorded which). The CDR3 DNA is TGCAGCGTGATAACAGGGGGGTACGAGCAGTACTTC. This translates into CSVITGGYEQYF.